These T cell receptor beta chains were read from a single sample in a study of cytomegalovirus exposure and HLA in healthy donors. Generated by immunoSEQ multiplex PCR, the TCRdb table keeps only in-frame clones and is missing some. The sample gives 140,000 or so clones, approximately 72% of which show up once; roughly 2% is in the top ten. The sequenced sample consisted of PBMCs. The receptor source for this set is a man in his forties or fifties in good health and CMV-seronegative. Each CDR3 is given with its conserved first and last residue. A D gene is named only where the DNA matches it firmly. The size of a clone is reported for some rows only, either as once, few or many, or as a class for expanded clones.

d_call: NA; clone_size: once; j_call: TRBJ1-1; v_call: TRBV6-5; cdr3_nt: TGTGCCAGCACCTCCGGGGGGGGAAGAAGCACTGAAGCTCTCTTT; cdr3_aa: CASTSGGGRSTEALF
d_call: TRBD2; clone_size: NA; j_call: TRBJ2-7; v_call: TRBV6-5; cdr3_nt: TGTGCCAGCAGGACTAGCGGGACAAACGAGCAGTACTTC; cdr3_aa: CASRTSGTNEQYF
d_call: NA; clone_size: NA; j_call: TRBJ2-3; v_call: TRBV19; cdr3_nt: TGTGCCAGTAGCACGCCGGGGTCGTCGCAGTATTTT; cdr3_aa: CASSTPGSSQYF
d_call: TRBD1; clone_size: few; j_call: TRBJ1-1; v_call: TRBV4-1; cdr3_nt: TGCGCCAGCAGCCAAGAAAGGCCAGGGGGCGTCGCTGAAGCTTTCTTT; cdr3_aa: CASSQERPGGVAEAFF
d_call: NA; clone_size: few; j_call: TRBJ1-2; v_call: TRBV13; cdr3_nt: TGTGCCAGCAGCTTAAGGGAGACGGACTATGGCTACACCTTC; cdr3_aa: CASSLRETDYGYTF
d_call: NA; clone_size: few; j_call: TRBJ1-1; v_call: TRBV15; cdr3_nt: TGTGCCACCAGCAGGCCCTTTGGAGTGAACACTGAAGCTTTCTTT; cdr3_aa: CATSRPFGVNTEAFF
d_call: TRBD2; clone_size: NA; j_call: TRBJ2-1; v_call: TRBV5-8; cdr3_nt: TGTGCCAGCAGCTTAGGTAGCGGGAGTTTCTTACAGGGCTGGAATGAGCAGTTCTTC; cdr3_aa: CASSLGSGSFLQGWNEQFF
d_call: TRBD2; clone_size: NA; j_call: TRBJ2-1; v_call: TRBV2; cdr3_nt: TGTGCCAGCATACGGAAAGAGCGCGGGAGCTCCTACAATGAGCAGTTCTTC; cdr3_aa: CASIRKERGSSYNEQFF
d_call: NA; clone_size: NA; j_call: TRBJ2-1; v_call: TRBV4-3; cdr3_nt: TGCGCCAGCAGCCAAGCGGTTAGCTCCTACAATGAGCAGTTCTTC; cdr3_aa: CASSQAVSSYNEQFF
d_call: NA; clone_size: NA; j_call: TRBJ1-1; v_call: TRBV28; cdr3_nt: TGTGCCAGCAGTTTCTCATTTAGGGAGGTGGGCACTGAAGCTTTCTTT; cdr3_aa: CASSFSFREVGTEAFF
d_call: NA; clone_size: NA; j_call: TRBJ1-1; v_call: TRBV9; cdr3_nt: TGTGCCAGCAGCGTAGCCGACGTACGAGGGACTGAAGCTTTCTTT; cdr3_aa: CASSVADVRGTEAFF